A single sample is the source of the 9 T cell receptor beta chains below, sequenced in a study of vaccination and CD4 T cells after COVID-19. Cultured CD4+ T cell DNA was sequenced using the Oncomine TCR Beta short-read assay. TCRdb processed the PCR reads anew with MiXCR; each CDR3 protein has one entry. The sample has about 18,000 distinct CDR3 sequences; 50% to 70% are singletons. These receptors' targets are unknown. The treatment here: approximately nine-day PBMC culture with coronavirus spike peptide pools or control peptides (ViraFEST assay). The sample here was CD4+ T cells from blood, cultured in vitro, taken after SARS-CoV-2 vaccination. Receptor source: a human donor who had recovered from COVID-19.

As DNA, the CDR3 is TGTGCCTGGGGGAACAGGGGGGATCAGCCCCAGCATTTT. Its protein product is CAWGNRGDQPQHF. This chain joins TRBV30 and TRBJ1-5; 8 bases are shared with TRBD1. V lost 5 bases to trimming and J lost 5 bases; unmatched junction nucleotides: 5. The CDR3 runs 13 residues. Germline V lookup: CDR1 GTSNPN, CDR2 SVGIG (reference sequence). Based on the CDR3 plus reference TRBV30 and TRBJ1-5, the full variable domain is SQTIHQWPATLVQPVGSPLSLECTVEGTSNPNLYWYRQAAGRGLQLLFYSVGIGQISSEVPQNLSASRPQDRQFILSSKKLLLSDSGFYLCAWGNRGDQPQHFGDGTRLSIL.

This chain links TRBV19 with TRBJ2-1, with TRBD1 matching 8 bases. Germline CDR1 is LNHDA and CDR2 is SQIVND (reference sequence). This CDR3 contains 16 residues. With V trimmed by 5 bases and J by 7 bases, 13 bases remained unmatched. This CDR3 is CASSLSGQGLGNEQFF. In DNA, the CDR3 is TGTGCCAGTAGTCTCTCCGGACAGGGTTTGGGGAATGAGCAGTTCTTC.

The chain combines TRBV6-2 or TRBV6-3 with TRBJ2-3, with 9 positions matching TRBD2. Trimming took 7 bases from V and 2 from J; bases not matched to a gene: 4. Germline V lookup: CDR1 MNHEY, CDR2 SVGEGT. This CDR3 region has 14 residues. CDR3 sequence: CASMRLAATDTQYF. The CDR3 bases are TGTGCCAGCATGAGACTAGCGGCCACAGATACGCAGTATTTT.

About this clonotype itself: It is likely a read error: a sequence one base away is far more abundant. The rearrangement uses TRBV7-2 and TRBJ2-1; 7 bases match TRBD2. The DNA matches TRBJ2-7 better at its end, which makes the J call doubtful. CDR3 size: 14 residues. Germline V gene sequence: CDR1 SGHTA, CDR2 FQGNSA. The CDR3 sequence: CASSTTSESREQYF. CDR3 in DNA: TGTGCCAGCAGTACTACTAGCGAGAGCCGCGAGCAGTACTTC.

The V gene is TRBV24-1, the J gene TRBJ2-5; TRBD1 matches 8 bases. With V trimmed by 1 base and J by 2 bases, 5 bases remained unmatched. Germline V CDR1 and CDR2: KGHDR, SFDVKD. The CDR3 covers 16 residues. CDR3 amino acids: CATSDFSRTGQETQYF. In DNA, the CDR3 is TGTGCCACCAGTGATTTCTCCCGGACAGGGCAAGAGACCCAGTACTTC.

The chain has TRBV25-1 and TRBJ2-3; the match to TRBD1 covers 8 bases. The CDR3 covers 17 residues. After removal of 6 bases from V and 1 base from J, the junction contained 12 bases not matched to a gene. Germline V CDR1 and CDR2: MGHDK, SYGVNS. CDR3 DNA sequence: TGTGCCAGCAGAGAACCCCCCCGGGACAGGTGCACAGATACGCAGTATTTT. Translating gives CASREPPRDRCTDTQYF.

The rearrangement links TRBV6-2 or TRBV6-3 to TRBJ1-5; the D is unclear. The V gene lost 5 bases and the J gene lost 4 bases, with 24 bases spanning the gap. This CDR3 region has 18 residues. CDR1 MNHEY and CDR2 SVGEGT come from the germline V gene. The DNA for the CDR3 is TGTGCCAGCAGTCCCTCTACGAACCCAAACAGCCATAATCAGCCCCAGCATTTT. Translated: CASSPSTNPNSHNQPQHF.

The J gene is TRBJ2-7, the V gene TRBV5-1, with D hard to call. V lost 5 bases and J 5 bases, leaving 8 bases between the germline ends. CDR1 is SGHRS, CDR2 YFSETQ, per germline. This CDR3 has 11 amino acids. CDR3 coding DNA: TGCGCCAGCAGTCGGTCCCACGAGCAGTACTTC. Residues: CASSRSHEQYF.

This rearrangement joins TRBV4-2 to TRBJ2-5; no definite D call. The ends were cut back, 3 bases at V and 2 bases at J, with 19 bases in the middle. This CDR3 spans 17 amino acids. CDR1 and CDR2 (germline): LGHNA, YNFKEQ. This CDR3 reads CASSQTHNRARQETQYF. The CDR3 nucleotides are TGTGCCAGCAGCCAGACTCATAACCGGGCTCGACAAGAGACCCAGTACTTC.